This T cell receptor (beta chain) was found in a study of STAT5B mutations in CD4+ large granular lymphocyte leukemia. Study in general: Healthy donors showed HLA-associated enrichment of the CDR3 'QG' motif.

Method: immunoSEQ multiplex PCR; TCRdb's copy keeps in-frame clones and lacks some. The profile shows about 35,000 clones, around 67% of them singletons. For this clone: Its target is unknown.

Germline V gene sequence: CDR1 SGHVS, CDR2 FNYEAQ. This CDR3 is built from 14 residues. Trimming left V 3 bases short and J 1 base short, with 9 bases between. General study results and limits: TRBV06-family usage was enriched in top patient clones (8/27) versus controls (2/35).

This chain joins TRBV7-6 and TRBJ2-5, with D tentatively TRBD2 (6 bases). This receptor was identified in a human donor in good health. The sequencing sample was made of CD4+ T cells from blood buffy coats. CDR3 in DNA: TGTGCCAGCAGCTTGATGGAGGGCCAAGAGACCCAGTACTTC. Residues: CASSLMEGQETQYF.